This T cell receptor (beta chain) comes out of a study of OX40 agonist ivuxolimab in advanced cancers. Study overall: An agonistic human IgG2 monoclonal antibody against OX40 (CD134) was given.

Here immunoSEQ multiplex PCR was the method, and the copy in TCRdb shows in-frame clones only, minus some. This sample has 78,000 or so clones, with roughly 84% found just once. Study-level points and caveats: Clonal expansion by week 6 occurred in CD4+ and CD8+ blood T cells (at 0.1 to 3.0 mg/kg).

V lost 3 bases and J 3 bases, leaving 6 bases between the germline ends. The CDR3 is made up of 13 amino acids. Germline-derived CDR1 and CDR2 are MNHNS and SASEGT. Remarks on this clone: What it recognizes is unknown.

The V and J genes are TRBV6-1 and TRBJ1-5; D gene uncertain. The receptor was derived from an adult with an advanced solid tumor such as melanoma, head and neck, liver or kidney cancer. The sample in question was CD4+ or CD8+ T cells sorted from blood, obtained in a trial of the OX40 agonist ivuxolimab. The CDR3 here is CASSDGPNQPQHF. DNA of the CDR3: TGTGCCAGCAGTGACGGCCCCAATCAGCCCCAGCATTTT.